The sequence of this T cell receptor (beta chain) was determined in a study of T cells after yellow fever vaccination. This clonotype showed up just a few times. The CDR3 has 12 residues. V shed 3 bases and J 10 bases; nucleotides not matched to a gene: 4. TCRdb processed the 5' RACE reads anew with MiXCR; each CDR3 protein has one entry. In the table there are a few hundred thousand distinct CDR3 sequences, around 17% of which are singletons. This chain links TRBV12-3 or TRBV12-4 with TRBJ2-3; 7 nucleotides line up with TRBD1. Specimen: PBMCs, collected less than 6 days after the first yellow fever vaccination. The receptor comes from a man between 18 and 35 years old who received the YFV17D yellow fever vaccine. In nucleotides, the CDR3 is TGTGCCAGCAGTTTCGTAGGGGGCGCGCAGTATTTT. Amino acids: CASSFVGGAQYF.